A selection of T cell receptor beta chains follows, all from one sample in a study of human T cells and chemical hapten exposure. TCRdb reprocessed the RACE reads via MiXCR and lists one record per CDR3 protein. The sample contains tens of thousands of distinct CDR3 sequences, 6% to 8.5% of which appear only once. The specimen was whole blood, collected in connection with sensitization to the hapten diphenylcyclopropenone (DPC). The receptors here all came from a woman under 40 with alopecia areata. Some clones in this sample may be carry-over from other donors' samples. Both conserved end residues are part of each CDR3. The order of the fields is J gene, V gene, clone size, D gene, CDR3 protein, CDR3 DNA. D genes are given only for firm matches. Where a row states a size, it is once, few, many or the class of an expanded clone; other rows omit it.

J gene: TRBJ1-1
V gene: TRBV2
clone size: NA
D gene: NA
CDR3 protein: CAGNMGRKNTEAFF
CDR3 DNA: TGTGCCGGAAACATGGGCAGGAAGAACACTGAAGCTTTCTTT

J gene: TRBJ2-6
V gene: TRBV12-3/TRBV12-4
clone size: few
D gene: TRBD1
CDR3 protein: CASSFTPGGRFSDGANVLTF
CDR3 DNA: TGTGCCAGCAGTTTCACTCCAGGGGGCAGGTTTTCGGATGGGGCCAACGTCCTGACTTTC

J gene: TRBJ1-5
V gene: TRBV6-2/TRBV6-3
clone size: many
D gene: TRBD1
CDR3 protein: CASKSHPGQGNQPQHF
CDR3 DNA: TGTGCCAGCAAAAGCCATCCGGGACAGGGCAATCAGCCCCAGCATTTT

J gene: TRBJ2-4
V gene: TRBV11-3
clone size: many
D gene: NA
CDR3 protein: CASSTRVWVIQYF
CDR3 DNA: TGTGCCTCTTCGACTAGGGTTTGGGTCATTCAGTACTTC

J gene: TRBJ1-1
V gene: TRBV29-1
clone size: many
D gene: TRBD1
CDR3 protein: CSFRTGNGNTEAFF
CDR3 DNA: TGCAGCTTTCGGACAGGGAACGGGAACACTGAAGCTTTCTTT

J gene: TRBJ1-2
V gene: TRBV14
clone size: many
D gene: NA
CDR3 protein: CASSQVMGSGYGYTF
CDR3 DNA: TGTGCCAGCAGCCAAGTAATGGGGTCAGGCTATGGCTACACCTTC

J gene: TRBJ2-3
V gene: TRBV7-2
clone size: many
D gene: NA
CDR3 protein: CASSRRMSTDTQYF
CDR3 DNA: TGTGCCAGCAGCCGCCGGATGAGCACAGATACGCAGTATTTT

J gene: TRBJ2-5
V gene: TRBV12-3/TRBV12-4
clone size: many
D gene: TRBD2
CDR3 protein: CASSSSTSGGWETQYF
CDR3 DNA: TGTGCCAGCAGTTCCTCCACTAGCGGGGGTTGGGAGACCCAGTACTTC

J gene: TRBJ2-5
V gene: TRBV5-1
clone size: many
D gene: TRBD2
CDR3 protein: CASSWGLAGGEETQYF
CDR3 DNA: TGCGCCAGCAGCTGGGGACTAGCGGGGGGCGAGGAGACCCAGTACTTC

J gene: TRBJ1-1
V gene: TRBV27
clone size: many
D gene: TRBD1
CDR3 protein: CASSFSVQGDTEAFF
CDR3 DNA: TGTGCCAGCAGTTTCTCCGTACAGGGGGACACTGAAGCTTTCTTT

J gene: TRBJ2-3
V gene: TRBV7-8
clone size: few
D gene: TRBD2
CDR3 protein: CASSLVTGTSDRRRTDTQYF
CDR3 DNA: TGTGCCAGCAGCTTAGTTACTGGGACTAGCGACCGGCGGCGCACAGATACGCAGTATTTT

J gene: TRBJ2-7
V gene: TRBV12-3/TRBV12-4
clone size: many
D gene: TRBD2
CDR3 protein: CASSRPFRTSGGSYEQYF
CDR3 DNA: TGTGCCAGCAGTCGACCTTTTCGGACTAGCGGGGGGAGCTACGAGCAGTACTTC

J gene: TRBJ2-7
V gene: TRBV10-3
clone size: many
D gene: NA
CDR3 protein: CAISALQGYSYEQYF
CDR3 DNA: TGTGCCATCAGTGCCCTCCAGGGTTACTCCTACGAGCAGTACTTC

J gene: TRBJ1-1
V gene: TRBV18
clone size: NA
D gene: NA
CDR3 protein: CASSERGSTEAFF
CDR3 DNA: TGTGCCAGCTCCGAAAGAGGGAGCACTGAAGCTTTCTTT

J gene: TRBJ2-7
V gene: TRBV7-9
clone size: few
D gene: NA
CDR3 protein: CASTSQAYEQYF
CDR3 DNA: TGTGCCAGCACCTCCCAGGCCTACGAGCAGTACTTC

J gene: TRBJ1-5
V gene: TRBV12-3/TRBV12-4
clone size: NA
D gene: NA
CDR3 protein: CASSTWTESNQPQHF
CDR3 DNA: TGTGCCAGCAGCACCTGGACAGAATCCAATCAGCCCCAGCATTTT

J gene: TRBJ1-5
V gene: TRBV20-1
clone size: many
D gene: NA
CDR3 protein: CSAPSGQLYQPQHF
CDR3 DNA: TGCAGTGCTCCCTCCGGACAGCTTTATCAGCCCCAGCATTTT